This TCR beta chain was obtained from a study of blood T cells in healthy people across ages. Each sample had at least 6 million PBMCs isolated. Then a second PCR, running roughly 7 to 11 cycles, was carried out with a sample-barcoded 5' primer and a J-beta primer mix. Each CDR3 protein gets one entry after TCRdb re-called the 5' RACE reads with MiXCR. The repertoire has over 1,200,000 distinct CDR3 sequences, roughly 59% of them found once; the top ten carry 5% to 7%. From germline, CDR1 is MNHEY and CDR2 SVGEGT. Trimming shortened V by 7 bases and J by 0 bases, and 21 bases separated the two germline ends. This CDR3 has 17 residues.

The material sequenced was blood. The chain employs TRBV6-2 or TRBV6-3 and TRBJ1-1; D might be TRBD1 (6 bases). This receptor was obtained from a man aged 18 to 30 in good health. DNA of the CDR3: TGTGCCAGCACTCGACCCGGGGGCCCTAGAGTGAACACTGAAGCTTTCTTT. It codes for CASTRPGGPRVNTEAFF.